The 25 T cell receptor beta chains below were found in one sample sequenced in a study of blood T cell repertoires in COVID-19. Method: immunoSEQ multiplex PCR; TCRdb's copy keeps in-frame clones and lacks some. The profile shows 130,000 or so clones, less than 90% of them singletons. What was sequenced was peripheral blood. Receptors were obtained from a man aged 25 to 40 with COVID-19, enrolled during active disease.

The chain couples TRBV4-1 to TRBJ1-1; 12 bases agree with TRBD1. V was pared by 4 bases and J by 5 bases, with 11 bases of the junction left unmatched. The CDR3 extends over 17 amino acids. Germline assignment: CDR1 MGHRA and CDR2 YSYEKL. The CDR3 sequence is CASSRKPGQGAGTEAFF. The CDR3 region has the DNA TGCGCCAGCAGCCGAAAGCCGGGACAGGGGGCTGGAACTGAAGCTTTCTTT.

The chain combines TRBV6-5 with TRBJ1-1; the D gene is possibly TRBD1 (5 bases). V lost 5 bases and J lost 3, with 13 bases in between. CDR3 length equals 14 residues. Germline CDR1 is MNHEY and CDR2 is SVGAGI. The CDR3 sequence: CASSPTAGDTEAFF. CDR3 DNA: TGTGCCAGCAGTCCGACCGCGGGGGACACTGAAGCTTTCTTT.

This clone was detected only once. The rearrangement joins TRBV28 to TRBJ1-5; 9 nucleotides match TRBD1. V trimming: 6 bases; J trimming: 1 base; junction bases outside the gene matches: 7. CDR3 size: 16 residues. Germline lookup yields CDR1 MDHEN and CDR2 SYDVKM. Here the CDR3 DNA reads TGTGCCAGCAGCACCATAACAGGGGGCAGCAATCAGCCCCAGCATTTT. Amino acids: CASSTITGGSNQPQHF.

CDR3 sequence: CASSELAEQGNEQFF. CDR3 sequence (DNA): TGTGCCAGCAGCGAACTAGCGGAGCAGGGGAATGAGCAGTTCTTC. The chain is built from TRBV9 and TRBJ2-1; 8 nucleotides line up with TRBD2. This CDR3 comprises 15 residues. V trimming: 3 bases; J trimming: 7 bases; junction bases outside the gene matches: 9. Germline V gives CDR1 SGDLS, CDR2 YYNGEE.

This sequence joins TRBV6-5 and TRBJ2-7, with TRBD1 as a possible D gene (5 bases). The V gene lost 9 bases and the J gene lost 3 bases, with 21 bases spanning the gap. The germline V gene has CDR1 MNHEY and CDR2 SVGAGI. The CDR3 is 15 amino acids. CDR3 residues: CARQLPRVQVYEQYF. As DNA, the CDR3 is TGTGCCAGACAACTTCCCAGGGTTCAGGTCTACGAGCAGTACTTC.

The chain uses TRBV14 and TRBJ1-2, with D possibly matching TRBD1 (6 bases). The germline V and J ends were trimmed by 3 bases and 6 bases, with 11 bases remaining between them. The germline V gene has CDR1 SGHDN and CDR2 FVKESK. This CDR3 has 13 amino acids. The CDR3 DNA reads TGTGCCAGCAGCCAGTCAGGGGCCCATGGCTACACCTTC. Translating gives CASSQSGAHGYTF.

The chain has TRBV27 and TRBJ2-3; 9 bases align to TRBD1. Germline loops: CDR1 MNHEY, CDR2 SMNVEV (reference sequence). With 5 bases clipped from V and 4 bases from J, the junction kept 10 bases outside the gene matches. The CDR3 length is 16 residues. CDR3 DNA sequence: TGTGCCAGCAGTCCTCTGGGGACAGGGAATTCAGATACGCAGTATTTT. Translated, it gives CASSPLGTGNSDTQYF.

This chain links TRBV27 with TRBJ1-2; D is uncertain. Germline V CDR1 and CDR2: MNHEY, SMNVEV (reference sequence). The CDR3 sequence is 12 residues long. Between the trimmed V and J ends, which lost 8 bases and 5 bases, there was a span of 12 bases. The CDR3 DNA sequence: TGTGCCAGCGGGCGGGCGTCATATGGCTACACCTTC. Translating it yields CASGRASYGYTF.

This clone came up once. CDR3 amino acids: CASRQSGTGDDEQYF. In nucleotides, the CDR3 is TGTGCCAGCAGACAGTCCGGGACAGGGGATGACGAGCAGTACTTC. The chain is built from TRBV6-5 and TRBJ2-7; 10 bases map to TRBD1. Germline-derived CDR1 and CDR2 are MNHEY and SVGAGI. V shed 6 bases and J 5 bases; nucleotides not matched to a gene: 10. The CDR3 extends over 15 amino acids.

V and J are TRBV28 and TRBJ1-5; possible D gene TRBD1, 5 bases. Trimming pared 6 bases from V and 6 bases from J, leaving 18 bases between. From germline, CDR1 is MDHEN and CDR2 SYDVKM. The CDR3 is 15 residues long. CDR3 DNA: TGTGCCAGCAGACGCGGACAAACCTATGTTCAGCCCCAGCATTTT. Translation gives CASRRGQTYVQPQHF. Full variable domain (outside the CDR3, taken from reference TRBV28 and TRBJ1-5): DVKVTQSSRYLVKRTGEKVFLECVQDMDHENMFWYRQDPGLGLRLIYFSYDVKMKEKGDIPEGYSVSREKKERFSLILESASTNQTSMYLCASRRGQTYVQPQHFGDGTRLSIL.

The chain combines TRBV4-1 with TRBJ2-7; possibly TRBD2 for D (6 bases). The V and J ends lost 7 bases and 4 bases respectively, with 29 bases between them. There are 18 residues in the CDR3. Germline V gene data show CDR1 as MGHRA and CDR2 as YSYEKL. The CDR3 DNA is TGCGCCAGCACCCTGACACCCTTACTCACTAGCTCAAGGTACGAGCAGTACTTC. Its protein product is CASTLTPLLTSSRYEQYF.

J is TRBJ2-7 and V is TRBV5-6; possibly TRBD2 for D (5 bases). Germline-derived CDR1 and CDR2 are SGHDT and YYEEEE. V gave up 3 bases and J gave up 4 bases, with 17 bases separating them. The CDR3 spans 15 residues. CDR3 nucleotides: TGTGCCAGCAGCTCGGACTCCTCGAATCCGTACGAGCAGTACTTC. Amino acids: CASSSDSSNPYEQYF.

The chain recombines TRBV28 with TRBJ1-2; D perhaps matches TRBD1 (5 bases). The ends were cut back, 5 bases at V and 1 base at J, with 8 bases in the middle. CDR1 and CDR2 (germline): MDHEN, SYDVKM. This CDR3 contains 13 residues. This CDR3 is CASSPGHNYGYTF. As DNA, the CDR3 is TGTGCCAGCAGTCCCGGACATAACTATGGCTACACCTTC.

This chain links TRBV28 with TRBJ1-5; D may be TRBD1 (5 bases). Germline V gives CDR1 MDHEN, CDR2 SYDVKM. The CDR3 totals 16 residues. Trimming took off 3 bases at V and 6 bases at J, with 18 bases between the two ends. The CDR3 DNA reads as TGTGCCAGCAGTTTCGCTAAAAGGGGTCTAGGTCAGCCCCAGCATTTT. It encodes CASSFAKRGLGQPQHF.

The CDR3 DNA sequence: TGTGCCAGCAGTACCGACAGCTACGAGCAGTACTTC. As protein: CASSTDSYEQYF. The V gene is TRBV6-5, the J gene TRBJ2-7; D may be TRBD1 (5 bases). V was shortened by 5 bases and J by 3 bases, with 8 bases between the two germline ends. The length of the CDR3 is 12 residues. From germline, CDR1 is MNHEY and CDR2 SVGAGI.

The chain couples TRBV6-1 to TRBJ2-1; possibly TRBD1 for D (6 bases). Per the germline V gene, CDR1 is MNHNS and CDR2 is SASEGT. V lost 3 bases and J 5 bases, leaving 14 bases between the germline ends. The CDR3 is made up of 15 amino acids. Here the CDR3 DNA reads TGTGCCAGCAGTGAGAAACCGGACAGCCACAATGAGCAGTTCTTC. Encoded protein: CASSEKPDSHNEQFF.

This clone was detected a few times. This chain links TRBV30 with TRBJ1-6; D not certain. The CDR3 extends over 16 amino acids. The germline V gene encodes CDR1 GTSNPN and CDR2 SVGIG (reference sequence). V lost 3 bases and J 3 bases, leaving 15 bases between the germline ends. The CDR3: CAWRVGGGYYNSPLHF. The CDR3 nucleotides are TGTGCCTGGAGGGTGGGTGGCGGCTACTATAATTCACCCCTCCACTTT. Full variable domain (outside the CDR3, taken from reference TRBV30 and TRBJ1-6): SQTIHQWPATLVQPVGSPLSLECTVEGTSNPNLYWYRQAAGRGLQLLFYSVGIGQISSEVPQNLSASRPQDRQFILSSKKLLLSDSGFYLCAWRVGGGYYNSPLHFGNGTRLTVT.

The table lists this clone with a count of one. The chain joins TRBV19 to TRBJ2-7; D may be TRBD2 (5 bases). In germline, CDR1 is LNHDA, CDR2 SQIVND (reference sequence). The CDR3 runs 16 residues. Trimming took 2 bases from V and 0 from J, leaving 14 bases between them. The CDR3, as DNA: TGTGCCAGTAGTATAAAGGGAGTGGCAAGCTCCTACGAGCAGTACTTC. It translates to CASSIKGVASSYEQYF.

This chain uses TRBV28 with TRBJ1-1; D remains ambiguous. This CDR3 is built from 15 residues. V gave up 3 bases and J gave up 1 base, with 12 bases separating them. The germline CDR1 and CDR2 sequences are MDHEN and SYDVKM. DNA of the CDR3: TGTGCCAGCAGTTTCGAGGGAGAAAGGAACACTGAAGCTTTCTTT. Translated: CASSFEGERNTEAFF.

The V and J genes are TRBV24-1 and TRBJ2-5; TRBD2 might be the D (6 bases). Trimming took 7 bases from V and 1 from J, leaving 15 bases between them. The CDR3 covers 15 residues. CDR1 and CDR2 (germline): KGHDR, SFDVKD. The CDR3 nucleotides read TGTGCCACCAGCGCTGCCGGGACTGGCCAAGAGACCCAGTACTTC. Translated: CATSAAGTGQETQYF.

The V and J genes are TRBV27 and TRBJ2-7; D is undetermined. This CDR3 contains 14 residues. Deletions cut 2 bases from V and 2 bases from J, with 10 bases between. Germline loops: CDR1 MNHEY, CDR2 SMNVEV (reference sequence). CDR3 loop: CASSLGLETYEQYF. CDR3 coding DNA: TGTGCCAGCAGTTTAGGGCTTGAAACCTACGAGCAGTACTTC.

This chain joins TRBV5-1 and TRBJ2-3, with TRBD2 as a possible D gene (5 bases). The germline V gene has CDR1 SGHRS and CDR2 YFSETQ. The CDR3 is made up of 15 amino acids. Trimming pared 1 base from V and 0 bases from J, leaving 9 bases between. The DNA of the CDR3 is TGCGCCAGCAGCTTGTCAGCGGATAGCACAGATACGCAGTATTTT. Its protein is CASSLSADSTDTQYF.

The chain is built from TRBV19 and TRBJ2-3; TRBD2 matches at 8 bases. The germline CDR1 and CDR2 sequences are LNHDA and SQIVND (reference sequence). V trimming: 1 base; J trimming: 2 bases; junction bases outside the gene matches: 8. The CDR3 extends over 17 amino acids. CDR3 DNA sequence: TGTGCCAGTAGTATAGTGGCTAGCGGGCGTCCCACAGATACGCAGTATTTT. It is translated as CASSIVASGRPTDTQYF.

The chain is built from TRBV6-5 and TRBJ2-5; D may be TRBD2 (6 bases). CDR3 length: 14 residues. Per germline, CDR1 MNHEY and CDR2 SVGAGI. The V and J ends lost 2 bases and 3 bases respectively, with 10 bases between them. The chain's CDR3 is CASSYIGGKETQYF. The CDR3, as DNA: TGTGCCAGCAGTTACATTGGGGGGAAAGAGACCCAGTACTTC.

This rearrangement joins TRBV27 to TRBJ1-1; 9 bases agree with TRBD1. The CDR3 length is 13 residues. The germline V gene encodes CDR1 MNHEY and CDR2 SMNVEV (reference sequence). J gave up 3 bases and V 6 bases, and 2 bases lay outside the gene matches. The CDR3 DNA reads TGTGCCAGCAGGACAGGGGGGTACACTGAAGCTTTCTTT. It encodes CASRTGGYTEAFF.